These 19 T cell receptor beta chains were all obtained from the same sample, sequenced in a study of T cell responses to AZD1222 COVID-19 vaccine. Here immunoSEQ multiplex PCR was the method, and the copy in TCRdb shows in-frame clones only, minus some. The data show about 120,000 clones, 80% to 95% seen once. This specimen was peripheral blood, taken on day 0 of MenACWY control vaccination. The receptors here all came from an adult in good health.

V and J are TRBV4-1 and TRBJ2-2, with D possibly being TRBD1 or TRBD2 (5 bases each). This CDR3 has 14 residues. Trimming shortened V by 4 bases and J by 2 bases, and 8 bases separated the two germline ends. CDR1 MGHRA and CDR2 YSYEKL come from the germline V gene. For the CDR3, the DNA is TGCGCCAGCAGCCTGGGACCCAACACCGGGGAGCTGTTTTTT. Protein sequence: CASSLGPNTGELFF.

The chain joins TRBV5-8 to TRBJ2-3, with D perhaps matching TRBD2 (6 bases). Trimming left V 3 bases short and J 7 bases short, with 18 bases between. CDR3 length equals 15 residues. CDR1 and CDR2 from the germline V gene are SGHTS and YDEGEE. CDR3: CASSWAGTASNTQYF. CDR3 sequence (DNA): TGTGCCAGCAGCTGGGCGGGGACCGCCTCGAATACGCAGTATTTT. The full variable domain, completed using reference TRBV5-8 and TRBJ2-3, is EAGVTQSPTHLIKTRGQQATLRCSPISGHTSVYWYQQALGLGLQFLLWYDEGEERNRGNFPPRFSGRQFPNYSSELNVNALELEDSALYLCASSWAGTASNTQYFGPGTRLTVL.

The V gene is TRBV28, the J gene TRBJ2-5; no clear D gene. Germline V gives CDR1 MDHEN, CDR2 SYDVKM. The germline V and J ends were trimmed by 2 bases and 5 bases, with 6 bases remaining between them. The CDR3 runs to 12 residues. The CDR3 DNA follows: TGTGCCAGCAGTTTAATATTCGAGACCCAGTACTTC. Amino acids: CASSLIFETQYF. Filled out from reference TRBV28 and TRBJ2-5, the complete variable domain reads DVKVTQSSRYLVKRTGEKVFLECVQDMDHENMFWYRQDPGLGLRLIYFSYDVKMKEKGDIPEGYSVSREKKERFSLILESASTNQTSMYLCASSLIFETQYFGPGTRLLVL.

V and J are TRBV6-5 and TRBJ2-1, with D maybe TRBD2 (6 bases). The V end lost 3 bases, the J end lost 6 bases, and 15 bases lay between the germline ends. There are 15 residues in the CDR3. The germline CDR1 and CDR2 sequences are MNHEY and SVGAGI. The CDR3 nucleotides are TGTGCCAGCAGTTATGGAGGGAGACCTACCAATGAGCAGTTCTTC. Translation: CASSYGGRPTNEQFF.

The CDR3 DNA reads TGTGCCAGCAGCTTGCTAGCGGGGGATGAGCAGTTCTTC. Amino acids: CASSLLAGDEQFF. This chain connects TRBV5-4 to TRBJ2-1, with TRBD2 identical over 10 bases. V lost 1 base and J lost 8; bases outside the gene matches: 0. The CDR3 loop spans 13 amino acids. The germline V gene has CDR1 SGHNT and CDR2 YYREEE (reference sequence).

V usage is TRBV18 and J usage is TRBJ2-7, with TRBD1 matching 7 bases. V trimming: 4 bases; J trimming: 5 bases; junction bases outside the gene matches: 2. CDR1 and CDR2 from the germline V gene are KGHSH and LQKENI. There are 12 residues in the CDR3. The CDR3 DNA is TGTGCCAGCTCACGACAGGGTAACGAGCAGTACTTC. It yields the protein CASSRQGNEQYF. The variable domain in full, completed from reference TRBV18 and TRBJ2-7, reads NAGVMQNPRHLVRRRGQEARLRCSPMKGHSHVYWYRQLPEEGLKFMVYLQKENIIDESGMPKERFSAEFPKEGPSILRIQQVVRGDSAAYFCASSRQGNEQYFGPGTRLTVT.

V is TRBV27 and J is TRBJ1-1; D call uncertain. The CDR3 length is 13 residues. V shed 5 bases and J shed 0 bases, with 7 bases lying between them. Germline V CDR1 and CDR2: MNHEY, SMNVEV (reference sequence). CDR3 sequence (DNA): TGTGCCAGCAGTCTCCAGGTGAACACTGAAGCTTTCTTT. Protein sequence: CASSLQVNTEAFF.

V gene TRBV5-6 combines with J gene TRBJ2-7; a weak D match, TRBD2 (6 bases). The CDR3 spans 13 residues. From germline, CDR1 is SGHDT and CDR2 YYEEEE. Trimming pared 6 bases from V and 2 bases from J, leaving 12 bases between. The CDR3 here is CASIPGGTYEQYF. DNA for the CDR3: TGTGCCAGCATCCCCGGGGGTACCTACGAGCAGTACTTC.

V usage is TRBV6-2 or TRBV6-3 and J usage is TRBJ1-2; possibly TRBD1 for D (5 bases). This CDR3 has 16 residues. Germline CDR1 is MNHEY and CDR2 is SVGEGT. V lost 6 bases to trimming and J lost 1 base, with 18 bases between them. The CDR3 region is CASSPGTVRDNYGYTF. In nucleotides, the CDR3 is TGTGCCAGCAGCCCTGGGACCGTGAGGGATAACTATGGCTACACCTTC.

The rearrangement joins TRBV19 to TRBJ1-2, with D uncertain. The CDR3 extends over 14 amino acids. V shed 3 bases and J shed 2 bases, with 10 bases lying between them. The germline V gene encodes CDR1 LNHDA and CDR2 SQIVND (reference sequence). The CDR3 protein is CASSIRTANYGYTF. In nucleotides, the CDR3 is TGTGCCAGTAGTATTCGGACGGCCAACTATGGCTACACCTTC.

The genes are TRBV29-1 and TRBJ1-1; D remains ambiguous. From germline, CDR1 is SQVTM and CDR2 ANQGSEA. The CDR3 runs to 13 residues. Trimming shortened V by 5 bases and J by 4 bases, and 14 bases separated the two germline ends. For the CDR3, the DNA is TGCAGCGTTCAAGGCCGGATGAGCACTGAAGCTTTCTTT. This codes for CSVQGRMSTEAFF.

The CDR3 sequence: CASNAQGQRTGELFF. CDR3 in DNA: TGTGCCAGCAACGCACAGGGACAGCGCACCGGGGAGCTGTTTTTT. The chain employs TRBV7-2 and TRBJ2-2; 7 nucleotides match TRBD1. The CDR3 runs 15 residues. Germline values: CDR1 SGHTA, CDR2 FQGNSA. V dropped 7 bases and J dropped 4; count of bases not matched to a gene: 9.

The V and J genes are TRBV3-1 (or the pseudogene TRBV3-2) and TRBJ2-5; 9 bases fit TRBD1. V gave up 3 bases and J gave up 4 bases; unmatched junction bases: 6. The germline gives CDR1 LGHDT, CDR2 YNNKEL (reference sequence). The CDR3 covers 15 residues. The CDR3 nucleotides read TGTGCCAGCAGCCACCGGGACAGGGTTTCAGAGACCCAGTACTTC. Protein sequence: CASSHRDRVSETQYF.

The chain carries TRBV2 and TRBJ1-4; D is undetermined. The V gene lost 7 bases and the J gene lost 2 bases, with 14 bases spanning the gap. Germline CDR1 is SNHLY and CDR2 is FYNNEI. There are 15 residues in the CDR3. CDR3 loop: CASTYSGPTNEKLFF. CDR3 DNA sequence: TGTGCCAGCACCTACTCAGGACCTACTAATGAAAAACTGTTTTTT.

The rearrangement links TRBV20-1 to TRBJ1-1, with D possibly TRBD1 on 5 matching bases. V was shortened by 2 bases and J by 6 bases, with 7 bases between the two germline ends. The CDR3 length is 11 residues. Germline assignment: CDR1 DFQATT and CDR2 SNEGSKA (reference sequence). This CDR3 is CSARPGAEAFF. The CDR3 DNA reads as TGCAGTGCTAGACCGGGGGCTGAAGCTTTCTTT.

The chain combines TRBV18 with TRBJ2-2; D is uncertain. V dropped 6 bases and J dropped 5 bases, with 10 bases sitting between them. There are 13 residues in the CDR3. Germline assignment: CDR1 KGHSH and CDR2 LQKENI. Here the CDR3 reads CASSKSGTGELFF. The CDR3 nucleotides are TGTGCCAGCTCTAAGAGTGGGACCGGGGAGCTGTTTTTT.

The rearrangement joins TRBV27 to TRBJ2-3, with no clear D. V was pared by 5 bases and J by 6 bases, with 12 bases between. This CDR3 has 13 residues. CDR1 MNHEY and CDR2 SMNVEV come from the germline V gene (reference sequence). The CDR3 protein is CASSPRTPDTQYF. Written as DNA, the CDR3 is TGTGCCAGCAGTCCCCGCACCCCGGATACGCAGTATTTT.

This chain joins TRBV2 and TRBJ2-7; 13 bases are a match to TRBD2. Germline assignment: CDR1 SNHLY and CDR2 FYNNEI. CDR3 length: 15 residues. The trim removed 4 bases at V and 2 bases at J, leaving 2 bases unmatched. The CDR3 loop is CASSGGTSGTYEQYF. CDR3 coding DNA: TGTGCCAGCAGTGGCGGGACTAGCGGGACCTACGAGCAGTACTTC.

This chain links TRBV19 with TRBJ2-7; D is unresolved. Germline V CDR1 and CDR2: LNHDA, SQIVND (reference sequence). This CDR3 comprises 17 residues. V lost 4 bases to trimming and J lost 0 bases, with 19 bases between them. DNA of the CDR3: TGTGCCAGTAGTAGCCTCGGTCGAACAGACAACTCCTACGAGCAGTACTTC. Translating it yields CASSSLGRTDNSYEQYF.